This T cell receptor (beta chain) was identified during a study of cytomegalovirus exposure and HLA in healthy donors. Findings and caveats of the study: The study labeled around 160 TCR beta chains cytomegalovirus-associated. Among TCR sequences, most were rare, though some public TCRs appeared in many donors.

V was pared by 5 bases and J by 4 bases, with 10 bases of the junction left unmatched. The V gene's germline CDR1 is LNHDA and CDR2 SQIVND (reference sequence). This CDR3 is 15 amino acids long. Regarding this clone: Its specificity is not known.

Repertoires were generated with immunoSEQ multiplex PCR, while TCRdb's copy carries only in-frame clones and drops some. This repertoire shows 250,000 to 300,000 clones, almost 90% found once; its top ten account for approximately 0.34%. The chain is built from TRBV19 and TRBJ2-5; TRBD2 agrees at 7 bases. The sample comprised PBMCs. This receptor was obtained from a woman aged 18-29 years in good health and CMV-seronegative. The CDR3 reads CASSFHGGKGETQYF. CDR3 DNA: TGTGCCAGTAGTTTCCACGGGGGGAAGGGAGAGACCCAGTACTTC.